This entry features one T cell receptor (beta chain) sequence. Its antigen is currently unknown. Vbeta (60) and Jbeta (13) primers were used in the PCR. TCRdb's table, derived via immunoSEQ multiplex PCR, lists solely in-frame clones and lacks some. The sample has 90,000 to 140,000 clones, just over 75% seen once; the top ten hold roughly 8.2%. This sample is drawn from a study of cytomegalovirus exposure and HLA in healthy donors. Study results and caveats: According to the study, 180 or so TCR beta chains were cytomegalovirus-associated. Three CMV-associated chains were confirmed in vitro to be specific for CMV antigens. In a later analysis, at a false discovery rate of 0.05, about 15,000 TCR beta sequences were associated with HLA alleles. In a later analysis, CMV-associated beta chains were mostly HLA-associated, it appeared.

The receptor was isolated from a man between 40 and 49 years old in good health and CMV-seropositive. The sequenced material came from PBMCs.

The CDR3 DNA is TGTGCAAGTCGCTTCCTGACTAGCGGCCCGATGTGGACCGGGGAGCTGTTTTTT. Residues: CASRFLTSGPMWTGELFF. The J gene is TRBJ2-2, the V gene TRBV12-2; the table's TRBD2 call for D was not verified on the DNA. TRBV12-2 is assigned pseudogene status. The length of the CDR3 is 18 residues.